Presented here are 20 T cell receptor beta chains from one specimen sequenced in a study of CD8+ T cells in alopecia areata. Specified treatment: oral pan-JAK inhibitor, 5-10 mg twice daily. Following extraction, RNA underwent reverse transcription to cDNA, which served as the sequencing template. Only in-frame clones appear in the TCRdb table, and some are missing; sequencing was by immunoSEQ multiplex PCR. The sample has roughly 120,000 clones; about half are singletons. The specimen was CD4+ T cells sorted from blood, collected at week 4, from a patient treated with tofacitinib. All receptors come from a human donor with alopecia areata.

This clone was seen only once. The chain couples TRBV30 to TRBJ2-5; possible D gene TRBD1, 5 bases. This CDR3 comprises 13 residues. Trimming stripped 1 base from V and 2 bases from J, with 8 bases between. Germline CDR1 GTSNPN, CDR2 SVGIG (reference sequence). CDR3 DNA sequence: TGTGCCTGGAGTGAGGGGTCGCAAGAGACCCAGTACTTC. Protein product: CAWSEGSQETQYF.

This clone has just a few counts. The CDR3: CSAATGLLTDTQYF. The CDR3 DNA reads as TGCAGCGCAGCGACAGGGTTATTGACAGATACGCAGTATTTT. V and J are TRBV29-1 and TRBJ2-3; TRBD1 agrees at 7 bases. After removal of 7 bases from V and 3 bases from J, the junction contained 10 bases not matched to a gene. CDR1 is SQVTM and CDR2 is ANQGSEA in the germline V gene. CDR3 length: 14 amino acids.

Written as DNA, the CDR3 is TGCGCCAGCAGTGAAGGGTCCATCTCTGGGGCCAACGTCCTGACTTTC. Encoded protein: CASSEGSISGANVLTF. The chain uses TRBV5-1 and TRBJ2-6; D gene ambiguous. Between the trimmed V and J ends, which lost 5 bases and 0 bases, there was a span of 12 bases. CDR1 is SGHRS, CDR2 YFSETQ, per germline. The CDR3 contains 16 residues.

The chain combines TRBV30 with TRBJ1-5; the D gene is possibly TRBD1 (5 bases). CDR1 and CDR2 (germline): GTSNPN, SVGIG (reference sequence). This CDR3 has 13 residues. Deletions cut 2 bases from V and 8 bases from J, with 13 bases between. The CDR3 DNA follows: TGTGCCTGGAGTATAAGCTGGGGCAAGCCCCAGCATTTT. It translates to CAWSISWGKPQHF.

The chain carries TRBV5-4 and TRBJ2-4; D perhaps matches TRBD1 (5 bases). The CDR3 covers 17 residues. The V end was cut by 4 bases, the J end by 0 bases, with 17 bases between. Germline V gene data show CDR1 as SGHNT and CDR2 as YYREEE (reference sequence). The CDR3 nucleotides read TGTGCCAGCAGCCCCACACCTTCAGGGAAAGCCAAAAACATTCAGTACTTC. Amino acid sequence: CASSPTPSGKAKNIQYF.

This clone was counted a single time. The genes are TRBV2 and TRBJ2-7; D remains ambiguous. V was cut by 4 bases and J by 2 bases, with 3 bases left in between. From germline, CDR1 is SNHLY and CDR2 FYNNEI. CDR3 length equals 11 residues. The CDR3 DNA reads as TGTGCCAGCAGTGGGGCCTACGAGCAGTACTTC. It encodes CASSGAYEQYF.

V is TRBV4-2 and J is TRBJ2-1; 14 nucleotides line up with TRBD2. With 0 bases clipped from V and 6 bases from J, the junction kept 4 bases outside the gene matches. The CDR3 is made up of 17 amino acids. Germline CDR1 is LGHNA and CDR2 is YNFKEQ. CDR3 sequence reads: CASSQELTSGGGNEQFF. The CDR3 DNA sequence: TGTGCCAGCAGCCAAGAGTTGACTAGCGGGGGGGGCAATGAGCAGTTCTTC.

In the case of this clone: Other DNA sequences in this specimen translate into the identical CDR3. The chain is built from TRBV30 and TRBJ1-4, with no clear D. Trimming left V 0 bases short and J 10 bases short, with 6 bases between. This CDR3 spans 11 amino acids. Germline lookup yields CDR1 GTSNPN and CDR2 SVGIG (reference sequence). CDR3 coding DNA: TGTGCCTGGAGTGTAAACGGAAAACTGTTTTTT. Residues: CAWSVNGKLFF.

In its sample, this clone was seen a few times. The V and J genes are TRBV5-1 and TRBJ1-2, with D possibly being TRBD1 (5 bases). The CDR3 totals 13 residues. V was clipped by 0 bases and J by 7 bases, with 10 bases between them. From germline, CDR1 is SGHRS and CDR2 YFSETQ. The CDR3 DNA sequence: TGCGCCAGCAGCTTGGCCGAGGGGATTGGCTACACCTTC. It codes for CASSLAEGIGYTF.

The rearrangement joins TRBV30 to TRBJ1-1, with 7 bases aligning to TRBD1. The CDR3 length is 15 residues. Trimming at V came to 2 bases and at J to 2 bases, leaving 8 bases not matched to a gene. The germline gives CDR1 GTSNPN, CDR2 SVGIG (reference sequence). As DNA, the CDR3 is TGTGCCTGGAGTCGAGGGACAGAAGTCAACACTGAAGCTTTCTTT. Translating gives CAWSRGTEVNTEAFF.

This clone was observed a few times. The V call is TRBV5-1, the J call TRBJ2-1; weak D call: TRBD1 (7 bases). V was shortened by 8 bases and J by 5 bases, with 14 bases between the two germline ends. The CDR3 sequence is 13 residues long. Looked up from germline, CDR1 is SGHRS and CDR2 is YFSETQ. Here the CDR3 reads CASEQGTDNEQFF. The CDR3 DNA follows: TGCGCCAGTGAACAGGGGACTGACAATGAGCAGTTCTTC.

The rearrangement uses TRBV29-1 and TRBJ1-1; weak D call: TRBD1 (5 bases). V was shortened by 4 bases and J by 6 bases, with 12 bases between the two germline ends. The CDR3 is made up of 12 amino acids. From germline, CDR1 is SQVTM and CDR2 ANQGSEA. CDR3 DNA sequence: TGCAGCGTTGCCAACCCGGGGGCTGAAGCTTTCTTT. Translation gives CSVANPGAEAFF.

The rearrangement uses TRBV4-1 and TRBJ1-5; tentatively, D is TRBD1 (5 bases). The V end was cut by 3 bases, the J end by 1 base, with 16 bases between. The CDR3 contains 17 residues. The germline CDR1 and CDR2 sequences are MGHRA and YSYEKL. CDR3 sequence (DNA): TGCGCCAGCAGCCATCAATCGGGCAGGGCGAGCAATCAGCCCCAGCATTTT. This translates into CASSHQSGRASNQPQHF.

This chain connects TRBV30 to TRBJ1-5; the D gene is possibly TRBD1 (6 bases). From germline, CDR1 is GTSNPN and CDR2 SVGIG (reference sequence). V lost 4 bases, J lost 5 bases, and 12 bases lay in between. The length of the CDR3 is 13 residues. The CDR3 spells CAWTGQRDQPQHF. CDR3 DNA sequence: TGTGCCTGGACAGGACAGAGGGATCAGCCCCAGCATTTT. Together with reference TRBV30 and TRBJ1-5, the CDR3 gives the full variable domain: SQTIHQWPATLVQPVGSPLSLECTVEGTSNPNLYWYRQAAGRGLQLLFYSVGIGQISSEVPQNLSASRPQDRQFILSSKKLLLSDSGFYLCAWTGQRDQPQHFGDGTRLSIL.

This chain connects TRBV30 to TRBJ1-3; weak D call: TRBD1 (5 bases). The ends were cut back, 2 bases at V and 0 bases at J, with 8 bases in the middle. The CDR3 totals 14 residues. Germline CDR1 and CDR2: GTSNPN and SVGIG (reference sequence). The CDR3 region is CAWSRGYSGNTIYF. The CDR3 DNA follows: TGTGCCTGGAGTAGGGGATACTCTGGAAACACCATATATTTT.

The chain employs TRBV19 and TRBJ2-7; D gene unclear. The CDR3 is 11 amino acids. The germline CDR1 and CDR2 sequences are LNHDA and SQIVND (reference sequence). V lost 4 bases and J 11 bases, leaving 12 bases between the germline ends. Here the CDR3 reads CASSKGVSKYF. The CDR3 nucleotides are TGTGCCAGTAGTAAAGGTGTGTCCAAGTACTTC.

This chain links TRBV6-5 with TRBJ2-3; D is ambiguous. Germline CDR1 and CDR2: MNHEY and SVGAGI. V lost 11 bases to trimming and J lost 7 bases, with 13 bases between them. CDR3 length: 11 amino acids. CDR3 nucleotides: TGTGCCTGCAAGAGGCAATATACGCAGTATTTT. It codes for CACKRQYTQYF.

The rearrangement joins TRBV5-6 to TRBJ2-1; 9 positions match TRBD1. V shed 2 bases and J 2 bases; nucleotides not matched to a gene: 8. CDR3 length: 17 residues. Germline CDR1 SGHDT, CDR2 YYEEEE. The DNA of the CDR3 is TGTGCCAGCAGCTTTGAATTCGGGACAGGGACCTACAATGAGCAGTTCTTC. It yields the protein CASSFEFGTGTYNEQFF.

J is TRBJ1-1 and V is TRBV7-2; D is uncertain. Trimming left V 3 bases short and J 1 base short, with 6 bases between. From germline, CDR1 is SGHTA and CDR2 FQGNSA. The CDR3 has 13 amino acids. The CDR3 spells CASSFNRNTEAFF. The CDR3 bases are TGTGCCAGCAGCTTTAACAGGAACACTGAAGCTTTCTTT.

The CDR3 coding sequence is TGTGCCACCTGGGGACTAGCGGGAACAGATACGCAGTATTTT. Its translation is CATWGLAGTDTQYF. The V call is TRBV27, the J call TRBJ2-3, with 13 bases fitting TRBD2. The CDR3 covers 14 residues. The V gene end was trimmed by 10 bases and the J gene end by 3 bases; junction bases not matched to a gene: 4. Germline V gene sequence: CDR1 MNHEY, CDR2 SMNVEV (reference sequence).